This entry features one T cell receptor beta chain sequence. The target antigen is unknown. The entry originates in a study of shared clonotypes between healthy human individuals. About the research overall: With ages of 18 to 49, the donors were a couple of women and three men.

Overall study findings and caveats: Enrolling few donors narrowed the genetic and exposure-history diversity that was represented.

The repertoire was sequenced with immunoSEQ multiplex PCR; TCRdb's copy has only in-frame clones and lacks some. Among about 490,000 clones listed, roughly 80% were seen once. The TCR originated in a woman aged 40 to 50 in good health. Some clones in this sample may be carry-over from other donors' samples. Material: PBMCs.

For the CDR3, the DNA is TGTGCCAGCAGCTTAGAGGCGGGCAGGGTTAGCAATCAGCCCCAGCATTTT. It translates to CASSLEAGRVSNQPQHF. This sequence joins TRBV7-8 and TRBJ1-5, with a possible D match to TRBD1 (5 bases). There are 17 residues in the CDR3. Germline CDR1 SGHVS, CDR2 FQNEAQ. Trimming removed 1 base at V and 0 bases at J, with 13 bases between. Together with reference TRBV7-8 and TRBJ1-5, the CDR3 gives the full variable domain: GAGVSQSPRYKVAKRGQDVALRCDPISGHVSLFWYQQALGQGPEFLTYFQNEAQLDKSGLPSDRFFAERPEGSVSTLKIQRTQQEDSAVYLCASSLEAGRVSNQPQHFGDGTRLSIL.